One T cell receptor beta chain is described in this entry. The data originate from a study of blood T cell repertoires in COVID-19. Germline values: CDR1 SGHTS, CDR2 YDEGEE. CDR3 size: 14 residues. V was shortened by 0 bases and J by 1 base, with 7 bases between the two germline ends. Sequencing used immunoSEQ multiplex PCR; TCRdb keeps in-frame clones, though not all of them. The sample has roughly 500,000 clones, approximately 89% seen once. The TCR was taken from a man aged 18 to 30 with COVID-19, enrolled during active disease. The sequencing sample was made of peripheral blood. The rearrangement joins TRBV5-8 to TRBJ1-1; possible D gene TRBD1, 5 bases. CDR3 sequence reads: CASSLVGGNTEAFF. CDR3 coding DNA: TGTGCCAGCAGCTTGGTGGGGGGGAACACTGAAGCTTTCTTT.